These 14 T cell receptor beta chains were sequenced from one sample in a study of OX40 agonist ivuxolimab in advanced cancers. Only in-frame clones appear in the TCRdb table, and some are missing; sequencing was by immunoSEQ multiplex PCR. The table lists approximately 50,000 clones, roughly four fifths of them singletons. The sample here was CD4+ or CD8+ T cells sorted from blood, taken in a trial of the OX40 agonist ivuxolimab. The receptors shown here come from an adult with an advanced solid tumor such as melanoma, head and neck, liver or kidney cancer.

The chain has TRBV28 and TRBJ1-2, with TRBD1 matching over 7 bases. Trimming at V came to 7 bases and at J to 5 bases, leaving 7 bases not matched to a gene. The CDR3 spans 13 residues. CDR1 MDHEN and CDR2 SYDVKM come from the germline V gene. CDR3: CASKDRAPYGYTF. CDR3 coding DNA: TGTGCCAGCAAAGACAGGGCCCCGTATGGCTACACCTTC.

For the CDR3, the DNA is TGTGCCAGCAGCTTAGGGACCCTCGGACGGCTTACCAACACTGAAGCTTTCTTT. It codes for CASSLGTLGRLTNTEAFF. This chain links TRBV7-8 with TRBJ1-1; no firm D call. The germline CDR1 and CDR2 sequences are SGHVS and FQNEAQ. This CDR3 comprises 18 residues. The V and J ends lost 1 base and 2 bases respectively, with 20 bases between them.

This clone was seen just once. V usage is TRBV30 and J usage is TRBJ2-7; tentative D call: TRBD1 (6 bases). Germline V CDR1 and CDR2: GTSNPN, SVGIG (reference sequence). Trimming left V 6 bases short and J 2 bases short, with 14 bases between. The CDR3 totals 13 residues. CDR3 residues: CACTGSLTYEQYF. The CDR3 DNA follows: TGTGCCTGTACAGGGTCTCTAACCTACGAGCAGTACTTC. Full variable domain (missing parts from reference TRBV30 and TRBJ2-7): SQTIHQWPATLVQPVGSPLSLECTVEGTSNPNLYWYRQAAGRGLQLLFYSVGIGQISSEVPQNLSASRPQDRQFILSSKKLLLSDSGFYLCACTGSLTYEQYFGPGTRLTVT.

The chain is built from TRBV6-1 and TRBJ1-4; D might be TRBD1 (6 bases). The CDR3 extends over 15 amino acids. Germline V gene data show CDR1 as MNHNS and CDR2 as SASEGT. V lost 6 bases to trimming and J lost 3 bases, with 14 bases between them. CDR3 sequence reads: CASSPMGAANEKLFF. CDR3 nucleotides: TGTGCCAGCAGCCCCATGGGGGCAGCTAATGAAAAACTGTTTTTT.

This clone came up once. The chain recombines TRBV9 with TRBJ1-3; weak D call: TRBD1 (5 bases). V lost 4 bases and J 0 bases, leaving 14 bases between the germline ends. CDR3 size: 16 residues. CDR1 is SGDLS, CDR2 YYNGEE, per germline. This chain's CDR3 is CASSFSTASSGNTIYF. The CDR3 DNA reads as TGTGCCAGCAGCTTCTCGACAGCCAGCTCTGGAAACACCATATATTTT.

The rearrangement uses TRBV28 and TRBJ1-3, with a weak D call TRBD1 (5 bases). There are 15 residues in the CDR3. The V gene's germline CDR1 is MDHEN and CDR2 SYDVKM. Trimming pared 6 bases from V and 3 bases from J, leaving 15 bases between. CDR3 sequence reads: CASSLPGTVGNTIYF. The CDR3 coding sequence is TGTGCCAGCAGCTTGCCAGGGACCGTTGGAAACACCATATATTTT.

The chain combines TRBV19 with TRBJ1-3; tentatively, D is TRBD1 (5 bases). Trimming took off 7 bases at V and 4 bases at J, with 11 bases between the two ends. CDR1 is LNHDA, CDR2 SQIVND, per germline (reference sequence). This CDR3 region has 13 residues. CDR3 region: CASKRGGGNTIYF. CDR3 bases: TGTGCCAGTAAGAGGGGCGGGGGAAACACCATATATTTT.

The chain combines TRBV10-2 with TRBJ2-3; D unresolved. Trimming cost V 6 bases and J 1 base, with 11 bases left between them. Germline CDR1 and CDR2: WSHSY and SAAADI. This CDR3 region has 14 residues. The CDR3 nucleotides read TGCGCCAGCAGACAACGTCCTGGCACAGATACGCAGTATTTT. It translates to CASRQRPGTDTQYF.

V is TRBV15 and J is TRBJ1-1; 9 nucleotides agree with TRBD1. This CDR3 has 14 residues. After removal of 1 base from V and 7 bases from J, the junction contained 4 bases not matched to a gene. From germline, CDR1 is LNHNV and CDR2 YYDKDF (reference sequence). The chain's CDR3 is CATSRGQGGFEAFF. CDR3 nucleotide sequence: TGTGCCACCAGCAGAGGACAGGGGGGTTTTGAAGCTTTCTTT.

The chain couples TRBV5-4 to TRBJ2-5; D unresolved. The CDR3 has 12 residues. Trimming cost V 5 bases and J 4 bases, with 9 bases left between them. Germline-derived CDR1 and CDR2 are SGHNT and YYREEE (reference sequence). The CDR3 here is CASSSPGETQYF. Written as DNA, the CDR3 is TGTGCCAGCAGTTCCCCGGGAGAGACCCAGTACTTC.

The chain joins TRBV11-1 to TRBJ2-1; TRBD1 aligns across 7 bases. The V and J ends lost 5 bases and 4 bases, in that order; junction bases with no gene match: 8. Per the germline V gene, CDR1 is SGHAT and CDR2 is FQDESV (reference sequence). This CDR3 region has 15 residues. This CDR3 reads CASSPEPGGYNEQFF. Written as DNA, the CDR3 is TGTGCCAGCAGCCCGGAGCCAGGGGGTTACAATGAGCAGTTCTTC. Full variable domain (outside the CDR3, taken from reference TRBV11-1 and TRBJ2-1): EAEVAQSPRYKITEKSQAVAFWCDPISGHATLYWYRQILGQGPELLVQFQDESVVDDSQLPKDRFSAERLKGVDSTLKIQPAELGDSAMYLCASSPEPGGYNEQFFGPGTRLTVL.

The CDR3 bases are TGTGCCAGCAGCTCAACAACAGGCAGTAGTGTCGAGCAGTACTTC. This encodes CASSSTTGSSVEQYF. This chain links TRBV7-6 with TRBJ2-7; weak D call: TRBD1 (5 bases). The germline V and J ends were trimmed by 4 bases and 6 bases, with 19 bases remaining between them. The CDR3 length is 15 residues. Germline loops: CDR1 SGHVS, CDR2 FNYEAQ.

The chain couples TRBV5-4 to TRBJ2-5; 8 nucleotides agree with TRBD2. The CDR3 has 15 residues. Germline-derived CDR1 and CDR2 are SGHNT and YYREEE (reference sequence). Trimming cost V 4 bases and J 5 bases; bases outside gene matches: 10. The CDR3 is CASSKPGLGFETQYF. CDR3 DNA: TGTGCCAGCAGCAAACCGGGACTAGGGTTTGAGACCCAGTACTTC.

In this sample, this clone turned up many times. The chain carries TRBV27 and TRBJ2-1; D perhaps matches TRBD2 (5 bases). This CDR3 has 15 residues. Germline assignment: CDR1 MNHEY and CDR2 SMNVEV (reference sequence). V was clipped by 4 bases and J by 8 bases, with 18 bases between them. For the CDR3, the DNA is TGTGCCAGCAGTTCCCACACCACGTACGGGGATGAGCAGTTCTTC. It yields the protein CASSSHTTYGDEQFF.